This T cell receptor beta chain was observed in a study of CD8 T cells in Susac syndrome. V lost 1 base and J lost 0, with 13 bases in between. The CDR3 spans 17 residues. The germline gives CDR1 LNHDA, CDR2 SQIVND (reference sequence). Random hexamers served to reverse transcribe about 0.45 to 1 ug RNA. One entry per CDR3 protein results from TCRdb running MiXCR on the immunoSEQ multiplex PCR reads. The data show around 270,000 distinct CDR3 sequences, with 70% to 90% seen just once and roughly 0.2% held by the top ten. From blood CD8+ and CD4+ T cells, TCR beta sequences were generated. This receptor was taken from a human donor with multiple sclerosis. The chain couples TRBV19 to TRBJ1-5; the D is unclear. The specimen was CD8+ T cells from PBMCs. The CDR3 sequence: CASSIASGDYSNQPQHF. The CDR3 region has the DNA TGTGCCAGTAGTATAGCAAGTGGCGACTATAGCAATCAGCCCCAGCATTTT.